Listed here are 20 T cell receptor beta chains from one sample, sequenced in a study of blood T cell repertoires in COVID-19. Measured with immunoSEQ multiplex PCR; TCRdb has only the in-frame clones, and not every one. The table shows tens of thousands of clones, with about 92% occurring only once. Sequencing used peripheral blood. The receptors derive from a male donor with active COVID-19.

The chain couples TRBV5-6 to TRBJ1-6; 7 bases are a match to TRBD1. This CDR3 comprises 16 residues. The ends lost 4 bases at V and 7 bases at J; junction bases unmatched: 11. CDR1 and CDR2 (germline): SGHDT, YYEEEE. CDR3 loop: CASSLMIGTENSPLHF. The CDR3 nucleotides read TGTGCCAGCAGCCTGATGATCGGGACAGAGAATTCACCCCTCCACTTT.

The chain recombines TRBV5-1 with TRBJ2-7; 8 bases are a match to TRBD2. The germline V gene has CDR1 SGHRS and CDR2 YFSETQ. This CDR3 spans 14 amino acids. The V segment lost 6 bases and the J segment 6 bases; nucleotides outside the gene matches: 11. CDR3 coding DNA: TGCGCCAGCAATCCGGGGGGGCCGGAGGGCGAGCAGTACTTC. This codes for CASNPGGPEGEQYF.

This chain uses TRBV6-5 with TRBJ1-2; no reliable D call. With 0 bases removed from V and 6 bases from J, the gap between germline ends came to 8 bases. This CDR3 spans 13 amino acids. The V gene's germline CDR1 is MNHEY and CDR2 SVGAGI. CDR3 region: CASSYSPSHGYTF. The CDR3 bases are TGTGCCAGCAGTTACTCTCCAAGCCATGGCTACACCTTC.

The rearrangement joins TRBV4-1 to TRBJ1-2; 9 bases are a match to TRBD1. Germline V CDR1 and CDR2: MGHRA, YSYEKL. Trimming took 1 base from V and 3 from J; bases not matched to a gene: 3. The CDR3 has 15 amino acids. CDR3: CASSQGGQGYYGYTF. The CDR3 DNA is TGCGCCAGCAGCCAAGGCGGACAGGGGTACTATGGCTACACCTTC.

The V call is TRBV30, the J call TRBJ2-7; maybe TRBD1 (6 bases). The length of the CDR3 is 13 residues. V was shortened by 5 bases and J by 2 bases, with 13 bases between the two germline ends. Germline assignment: CDR1 GTSNPN and CDR2 SVGIG (reference sequence). In DNA form, the CDR3 reads TGTGCCTGGTCAGGGGTTCGCCCCTACGAGCAGTACTTC. Amino acid sequence: CAWSGVRPYEQYF.

V and J are TRBV19 and TRBJ1-4; 7 bases are a match to TRBD1. The trim removed 6 bases at V and 5 bases at J, leaving 3 bases unmatched. The CDR3 is 13 amino acids. Germline V gene data show CDR1 as LNHDA and CDR2 as SQIVND (reference sequence). The CDR3 DNA reads as TGTGCCAGTAGCGGGACAGCAAATGAAAAACTGTTTTTT. This gives the protein CASSGTANEKLFF.

The table lists this clone with a count of one. CDR3 sequence (DNA): TGTGCCAGCAGCTTGCTTGGGGCGAACACTGAAGCTTTCTTT. Translated, it gives CASSLLGANTEAFF. The rearrangement links TRBV5-4 to TRBJ1-1; D is perhaps TRBD1 (5 bases). The germline V gene has CDR1 SGHNT and CDR2 YYREEE (reference sequence). CDR3 length: 14 residues. Trimming took 1 base from V and 1 from J, leaving 8 bases between them.

This clone was found once. CDR3 in DNA: TGTGCCAGCAGCTCCGATGACCCCTTTACAGGGGGCTGGTCCTACGAGCAGTACTTC. Translating it yields CASSSDDPFTGGWSYEQYF. The rearrangement uses TRBV7-9 and TRBJ2-7, with 9 bases matching TRBD1. The trim removed 4 bases at V and 1 base at J, leaving 17 bases unmatched. Germline CDR1 reads SEHNR; CDR2 reads FQNEAQ (reference sequence). The CDR3 has 19 amino acids. Combining the CDR3 with reference TRBV7-9 and TRBJ2-7 gives the whole variable domain DTGVSQNPRHKITKRGQNVTFRCDPISEHNRLYWYRQTLGQGPEFLTYFQNEAQLEKSRLLSDRFSAERPKGSFSTLEIQRTEQGDSAMYLCASSSDDPFTGGWSYEQYFGPGTRLTVT.

This clone was observed a single time. The chain joins TRBV10-3 to TRBJ2-7, with 9 bases identical to TRBD2. The germline gives CDR1 ENHRY, CDR2 SYGVKD. After removal of 10 bases from V and 6 bases from J, the junction contained 13 bases not matched to a gene. The CDR3 totals 14 residues. The CDR3 region has the DNA TGTGCCACTTTGGGACTAGCTTCAACACGCGAGCAGTACTTC. Its protein product is CATLGLASTREQYF.

The chain joins TRBV5-4 to TRBJ2-7, with D perhaps matching TRBD2 (6 bases). This CDR3 is built from 17 residues. Trimming removed 0 bases from V and 6 bases from J, with 22 bases in between. In germline, CDR1 is SGHNT, CDR2 YYREEE (reference sequence). The CDR3: CASSLASGTAVGGEQYF. CDR3 nucleotide sequence: TGTGCCAGCAGCTTGGCCTCCGGGACGGCCGTGGGAGGCGAGCAGTACTTC.

The chain has TRBV29-1 and TRBJ1-5; TRBD1 is a possible D gene (6 bases). Trimming pared 6 bases from V and 3 bases from J, leaving 12 bases between. CDR1 is SQVTM and CDR2 is ANQGSEA in the germline V gene. The CDR3 is 13 residues long. The CDR3 DNA reads as TGCAGCGTACAGGGTGCGCCCAATCAGCCCCAGCATTTT. It encodes CSVQGAPNQPQHF.

This clone was observed once. The chain carries TRBV9 and TRBJ2-1; TRBD2 is a possible D gene (5 bases). The CDR3 covers 13 residues. Germline V CDR1 and CDR2: SGDLS, YYNGEE. The V gene lost 4 bases and the J gene lost 6 bases, with 11 bases spanning the gap. In DNA form, the CDR3 reads TGTGCCAGCAGCTTCCGGGGTTCCAATGAGCAGTTCTTC. The encoded protein is CASSFRGSNEQFF.

The gene calls are TRBV5-1 and TRBJ1-5, with D perhaps TRBD1 (5 bases). The CDR3 length is 15 residues. V dropped 4 bases and J dropped 6 bases, with 17 bases sitting between them. Germline CDR1 is SGHRS and CDR2 is YFSETQ. The CDR3 loop reads CASSATGSVSQPQHF. CDR3 in DNA: TGCGCCAGCAGCGCAACAGGTTCGGTAAGTCAGCCCCAGCATTTT.

This CDR3 reads CSVVPLTDEKLFF. In DNA form, the CDR3 reads TGCAGCGTTGTGCCGCTAACCGATGAAAAACTGTTTTTT. The V call is TRBV29-1, the J call TRBJ1-4, with no clear D. Germline CDR1 SQVTM, CDR2 ANQGSEA. With 4 bases removed from V and 6 bases from J, the gap between germline ends came to 12 bases. This CDR3 region has 13 residues.

The sample holds a few counts of this clone. This chain links TRBV28 with TRBJ2-7, with 9 bases matching TRBD1. The V gene end was trimmed by 4 bases and the J gene end by 6 bases; junction bases not matched to a gene: 7. The CDR3 covers 14 residues. CDR1 and CDR2 (germline): MDHEN, SYDVKM. The CDR3 DNA is TGTGCCAGCAGTTCGGGACAGGGAGGTCGCGAGCAGTACTTC. Its translation: CASSSGQGGREQYF.

The V gene is TRBV11-2, the J gene TRBJ2-3; 11 bases fit TRBD1. The V gene end was trimmed by 5 bases and the J gene end by 0 bases; junction bases not matched to a gene: 7. CDR3 size: 17 residues. Germline loops: CDR1 SGHAT, CDR2 FQNNGV. CDR3 loop: CASSRDRGTPSTDTQYF. The CDR3 bases are TGTGCCAGCAGCAGGGACAGGGGGACCCCTAGCACAGATACGCAGTATTTT.

The genes are TRBV3-1 (or the pseudogene TRBV3-2) and TRBJ2-7, with 10 bases identical to TRBD1. The CDR3 has 15 amino acids. Germline CDR1 LGHDT, CDR2 YNNKEL (reference sequence). Trimming at V came to 4 bases and at J to 8 bases, leaving 11 bases not matched to a gene. The CDR3 loop reads CASSPPGQGFEQQYF. Here the CDR3 DNA reads TGTGCCAGCAGCCCTCCGGGACAGGGGTTTGAACAGCAGTACTTC.

The count of this clone is one. V is TRBV13 and J is TRBJ1-4; D is ambiguous. The V gene's germline CDR1 is PRHDT and CDR2 FYEKMQ (reference sequence). The CDR3 sequence is 14 residues long. The germline V and J ends were trimmed by 1 base and 3 bases, with 6 bases remaining between them. CDR3 amino acids: CASSLVGSNEKLFF. Here the CDR3 DNA reads TGTGCCAGCAGCTTAGTGGGCTCTAATGAAAAACTGTTTTTT.

The chain employs TRBV2 and TRBJ2-4; the match to TRBD2 covers 7 bases. The CDR3 runs 17 residues. Trimming removed 4 bases from V and 0 bases from J; junction bases left unmatched: 9. Germline V lookup: CDR1 SNHLY, CDR2 FYNNEI. CDR3 nucleotides: TGTGCCAGCAGTGTGGGGGGGGGAAGTCTAGCCAAAAACATTCAGTACTTC. Protein: CASSVGGGSLAKNIQYF.

This clone appeared a few times. The gene calls are TRBV7-9 and TRBJ2-1, with TRBD2 identical over 12 bases. Looked up from germline, CDR1 is SEHNR and CDR2 is FQNEAQ (reference sequence). V was pared by 5 bases and J by 5 bases, with 13 bases of the junction left unmatched. The CDR3 length is 18 residues. As DNA, the CDR3 is TGTGCCAGCAGCCCGATAAGACTAGCGGGGGCCCTAAACAATGAGCAGTTCTTC. This codes for CASSPIRLAGALNNEQFF.